This T cell receptor beta chain derives from a study of T-cell memory formation after mild COVID-19. TCRdb called the 5' RACE reads again in MiXCR, with one record for every CDR3 protein. The data show hundreds of thousands of distinct CDR3 sequences, with about 22% seen just once and 7.5% to 9.5% held by the top ten. Trimming shortened V by 3 bases and J by 5 bases, and 17 bases separated the two germline ends. The germline CDR1 and CDR2 sequences are DFQATT and SNEGSKA (reference sequence). CDR3 length: 14 amino acids. A few counts support this clonotype. The sequence came from an adult woman who had mild COVID-19 (a few samples of this study predate the infection). Cell type and time point are not known. The genes are TRBV20-1 and TRBJ2-7; the D gene is possibly TRBD2 (6 bases). Sequenced input: PBMCs or a T cell subset sorted from them (not recorded which). CDR3 in amino acids: CSARERTGVHEQYF. For the CDR3, the DNA is TGCAGTGCTAGGGAGCGGACGGGGGTCCACGAGCAGTACTTC.